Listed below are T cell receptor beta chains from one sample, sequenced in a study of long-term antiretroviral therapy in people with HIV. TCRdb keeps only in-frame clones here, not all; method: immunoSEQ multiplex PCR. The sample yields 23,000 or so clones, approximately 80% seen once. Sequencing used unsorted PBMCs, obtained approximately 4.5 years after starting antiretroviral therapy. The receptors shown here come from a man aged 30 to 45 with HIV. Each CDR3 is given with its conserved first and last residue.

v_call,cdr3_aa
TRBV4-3,CASSQDLLGGIRAKNIQYF
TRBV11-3,CASSPSGSPYNEQFF
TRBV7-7,CASSPGTGGLEQYF
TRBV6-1,CASRPLSGSYEQYF
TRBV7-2,CASSSQGNSEKLFF
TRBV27,CASSLWGQYNEQFF
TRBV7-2,CASSHPGHYNEQFF
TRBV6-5,CASSYSGSSYEQYF
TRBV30,CAWSLPGGYEQYF
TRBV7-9,CASSLSPGTGVGVEQYF
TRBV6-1,CASCSYSNQPQHF
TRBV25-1,CASSATGEGEQFF
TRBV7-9,CASSSLRDGGTSHYNEQFF
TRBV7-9,CASSLARLAVETQYF
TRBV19,CASSIGQGTYEQYF
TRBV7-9,CASSLERGPTDTQYF
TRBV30,CAWRDLGRAKNIQYF
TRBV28,CASSAFPEPQHF
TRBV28,CASSYGYEQYF
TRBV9,CASSLSGRGTGELFF
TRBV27,CASSTSTGDAPPEQYF
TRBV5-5,CASSLVVSGRARETQYF
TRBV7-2,CASSLALARGAQYF
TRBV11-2,CASSTHSGAYNEQFF
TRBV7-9,CASSPMGLGGGYGYTF